This T cell receptor beta chain was recovered during a study of T-cell reconstitution after alpha-beta-depleted transplantation in children. Unique molecular identifiers were incorporated during preparation of the TCRbeta library. TCRdb ran MiXCR on the PCR reads and lists one entry per CDR3 protein. Among hundreds of thousands of distinct CDR3 sequences, about 10% were seen once, and the ten largest hold less than 5%. The V and J ends lost 8 bases and 4 bases respectively, with 16 bases between them. The CDR3 has 13 residues. Germline CDR1 and CDR2: DFQATT and SNEGSKA (reference sequence). Specimen: PBMCs from the stem cell graft donor, collected from the stem cell graft. The rearrangement joins TRBV20-1 to TRBJ2-3, with a possible D match to TRBD1 (6 bases). The TCR was taken from a human donor who donated a stem cell graft to a child with acute myeloid leukemia. For the CDR3, the DNA is TGCAGTCCCAGGGGTCTTTCGGCAGATACGCAGTATTTT. Translated: CSPRGLSADTQYF.